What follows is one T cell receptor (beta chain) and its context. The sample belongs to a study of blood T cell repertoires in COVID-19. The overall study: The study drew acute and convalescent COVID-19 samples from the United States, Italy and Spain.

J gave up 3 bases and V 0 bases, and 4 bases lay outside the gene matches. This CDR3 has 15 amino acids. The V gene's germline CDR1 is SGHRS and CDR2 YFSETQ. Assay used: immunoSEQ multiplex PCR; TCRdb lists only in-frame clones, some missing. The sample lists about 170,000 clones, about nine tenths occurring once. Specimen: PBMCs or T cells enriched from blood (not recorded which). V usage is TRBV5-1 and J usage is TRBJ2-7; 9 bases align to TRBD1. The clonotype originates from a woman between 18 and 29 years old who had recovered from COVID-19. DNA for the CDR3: TGCGCCAGCAGCTTGGATGGGACAGGGCACTACGAGCAGTACTTC. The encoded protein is CASSLDGTGHYEQYF.